Each of the 2 T cell receptor beta chains below was sequenced from the same sample in a study of OX40 agonist ivuxolimab in advanced cancers. Sequencing used immunoSEQ multiplex PCR; TCRdb keeps in-frame clones, though not all of them. The sample records 79,000 or so clones, roughly 85% being singletons. Sequenced material: CD4+ or CD8+ T cells sorted from blood, taken in a trial of the OX40 agonist ivuxolimab. Receptor source: an adult with an advanced solid tumor such as melanoma, head and neck, liver or kidney cancer.

This clone was observed once. This sequence joins TRBV7-2 and TRBJ2-2; TRBD1 might be the D (5 bases). Trimming took 1 base from V and 1 from J, leaving 10 bases between them. CDR1 and CDR2 from the germline V gene are SGHTA and FQGNSA. The CDR3 runs 16 residues. CDR3: CASSLGQTLNTGELFF. The DNA for the CDR3 is TGTGCCAGCAGCTTAGGACAGACCTTGAACACCGGGGAGCTGTTTTTT.

The rearrangement joins TRBV10-3 to TRBJ2-2; no reliable D call. V was clipped by 5 bases and J by 0 bases, with 10 bases between them. The CDR3 covers 15 residues. Looked up from germline, CDR1 is ENHRY and CDR2 is SYGVKD. CDR3 DNA: TGTGCCATCAGTCGGACGGACGCGAACACCGGGGAGCTGTTTTTT. The encoded protein is CAISRTDANTGELFF.